The entry that follows covers one T cell receptor beta chain sequence. The antigen is not known. Patients in the study, people with chemo-refractory metastatic non-small-cell lung cancer, received focal radiation plus ipilimumab CTLA-4 blockade. These data come from a study of radiotherapy plus CTLA-4 blockade in lung cancer. Overall study: Disease control was seen in 25% to 40% of patients, objective responses in roughly 17%.

Clones were sequenced by immunoSEQ multiplex PCR, and TCRdb holds only the in-frame ones, with some missing. The table records tens of thousands of clones, roughly 80% of them present only once. From germline, CDR1 is LNHNV and CDR2 YYDKDF (reference sequence). This CDR3 has 14 residues. Trimming took 1 base from V and 4 from J, leaving 8 bases between them. The study, taken as a whole, reports: Interferon-beta, together with early blood T cell clone dynamics, reportedly best predicted response. Researchers report tumor-derived TCR clones expanding in blood after radiotherapy plus ipilimumab.

The receptor was isolated from a human donor with non-small cell lung cancer who had a complete response to radiotherapy plus ipilimumab. The sample here was peripheral blood, taken from a patient treated with radiotherapy plus ipilimumab. The chain is built from TRBV15 and TRBJ1-5; no reliable D call. The CDR3 DNA reads as TGTGCCACCAGCAGAGGGAGAGGGAATCAGCCCCAGCATTTT. Protein product: CATSRGRGNQPQHF. The full variable domain, its missing parts supplied by reference TRBV15 and TRBJ1-5, is DAMVIQNPRYQVTQFGKPVTLSCSQTLNHNVMYWYQQKSSQAPKLLFHYYDKDFNNEADTPDNFQSRRPNTSFCFLDIRSPGLGDTAMYLCATSRGRGNQPQHFGDGTRLSIL.